This section outlines one T cell receptor (beta chain) sequence together with its context. Nothing much larger sits one base from this clone, and base qualities are not available. These data belong to a study of T cells in tuberculosis (dated by TCRdb to the late 2010s). Context from the whole study: In the study, CD1B tetramers and high-throughput TCR immunosequencing were combined to characterize T cells specific for the mycobacterial lipid antigen glucose monomycolate (GMM).

PBMC were thawed, rested overnight, stained with GMM-loaded CD1B tetramer, a Live/Dead dye and anti-CD3, and then sorted on a FACS Aria II. The CD1B tetramers were loaded with C32 glucose monomycolate that had been purified from Rhodococcus equi. Before cryopreservation, the PBMC used for tetramer sorting had been depleted of CD14-expressing monocytes for a separate study. Approximately 99,000 tetramer-negative cells were sorted from each donor and analyzed alongside the tetramer-positive cells. GMM-loaded CD1B tetramers were used to sort antigen-specific T cells from four healthy South African adults. The CDR3 covers 14 residues, taking in both the cysteine and the phenylalanine. Of all the DNA, just the CDR3 is kept, 42 bases in frame from base 1. CDR1 and CDR2 (SEHNR, FQNEAQ) derive from the germline V gene (reference sequence). V is pared back by 3 bases and J by 8 bases, with 13 bases lying between the germline termini.

Study-wide conclusions, independent of this receptor: The stringent sort gate may have missed T cells binding the CD1B-GMM tetramer with low affinity.

Because TCR-alpha and TCR-beta chains were sequenced unpaired, no information on chain pairing was available. The immunoSEQ multiplex PCR assay was used to generate TCR libraries, with TCR-beta and/or TCR-alpha/delta assays applied to each sample. The amplified TCR libraries were sequenced on the Illumina high-throughput platform. The original pipeline was this. Clustering and dimensionality reduction were performed using pairwise TCRdist distances among GMM-specific receptors from ex vivo sorted or in vitro expanded T cells. Sequence motifs, defined by gene usage and CDR3 content, were tested for enrichment in tetramer-positive compared with tetramer-negative populations. The table was pulled from immuneACCESS by TCRdb, which kept in-frame rearrangements only. Such tables lose some clones; where checked, under half of the loss comes from unresolved V genes, and the rest has no known cause. V and J calls and clone size are as listed in that table; D and trimming were resolved from the DNA. Within this sample are about 54,000 clones, with around 90% of them counted one time only. The ten top clones hold 20% to 25% of the sample.

Recombination connected TRBV7-9 to TRBJ1-4; tentative D gene TRBD1, with 6 bases matching. Sequencing was performed on CD1b-GMM tetramer-negative cells sorted from PBMCs. Interpreted using the paper, the cell subset or site label stands for: T cells not binding CD1B-GMM tetramer, sorted from same donor. The clonotype originates from an adult woman with latent tuberculosis. The CDR3 in this case is CASSFSGTREKLFF. The DNA is as follows: TGTGCCAGCAGCTTTTCCGGGACAAGAGAAAAACTGTTTTTT.